Sequencing of this T cell receptor (beta chain) was carried out in a study of metastatic and nonmetastatic thyroid tumors. TCRdb re-clonotyped the PCR reads via MiXCR. The table has about 21,000 clones, 28% seen once. From germline, CDR1 is MNHEY and CDR2 SVGEGT. The CDR3 extends over 11 amino acids. Trimming took off 6 bases at V and 6 bases at J, with 9 bases between the two ends. Patients were all untreated before their thyroid surgery. The sample consisted of tumor tissue. The sequence was collected from a male donor with papillary thyroid cancer or a benign thyroid nodule (not recorded which). Some clones in this sample may be carry-over from other donors' samples. The chain employs TRBV6-2 or TRBV6-3 and TRBJ2-7, with D uncertain. CDR3 nucleotide sequence: TGTGCCAGCAGCGTTATGGTCGAGCAGTACTTC. Translated: CASSVMVEQYF.